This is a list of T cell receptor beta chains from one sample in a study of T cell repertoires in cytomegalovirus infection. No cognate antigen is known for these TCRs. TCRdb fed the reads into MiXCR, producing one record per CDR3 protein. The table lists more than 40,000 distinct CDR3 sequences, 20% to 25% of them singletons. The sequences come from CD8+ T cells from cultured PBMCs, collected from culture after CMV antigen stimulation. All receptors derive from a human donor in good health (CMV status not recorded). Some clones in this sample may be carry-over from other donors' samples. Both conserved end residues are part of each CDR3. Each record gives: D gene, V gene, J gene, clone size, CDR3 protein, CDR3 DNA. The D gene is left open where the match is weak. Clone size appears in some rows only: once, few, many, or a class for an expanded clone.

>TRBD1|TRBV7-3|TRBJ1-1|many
CASSVEQGTEAFF
TGTGCCAGCAGCGTAGAACAGGGGACTGAAGCTTTCTTT
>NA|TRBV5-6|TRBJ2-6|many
CASSSWDNVLTF
TGTGCCAGCAGCTCCTGGGACAACGTCCTGACTTTC
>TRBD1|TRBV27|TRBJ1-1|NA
CASSPKVPGQGAAFF
TGTGCCAGCAGTCCAAAAGTCCCGGGACAGGGGGCGGCTTTCTTT
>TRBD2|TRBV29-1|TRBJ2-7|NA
CSVRTSGYEQYF
TGCAGCGTTAGGACTAGCGGCTACGAGCAGTACTTC
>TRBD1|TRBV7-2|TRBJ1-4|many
CASRSQGALNEKLFF
TGTGCCAGCAGGTCCCAGGGGGCGCTTAATGAAAAACTGTTTTTT
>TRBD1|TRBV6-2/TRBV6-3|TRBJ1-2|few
CASSYYRQGGHGYTF
TGTGCCAGCAGTTACTACCGACAGGGCGGCCATGGCTACACCTTC
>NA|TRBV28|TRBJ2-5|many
CASSLYRDETQYF
TGTGCCAGCAGCCTCTACAGGGACGAGACCCAGTACTTC
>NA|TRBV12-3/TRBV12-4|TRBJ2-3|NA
CASSPQEGDGTDTQYF
TGTGCCAGCAGCCCCCAGGAGGGGGACGGCACAGATACGCAGTATTTT
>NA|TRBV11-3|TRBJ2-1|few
CASSLRVESYNEQFF
TGTGCCAGCAGCCTTCGAGTCGAGTCCTACAATGAGCAGTTCTTC
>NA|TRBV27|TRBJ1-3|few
CAHAPDNSGNTIYF
TGTGCCCACGCCCCTGACAACTCTGGAAACACCATATATTTT
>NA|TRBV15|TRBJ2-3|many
CATSYLGSNTDTQYF
TGTGCCACCAGTTATCTAGGAAGTAACACAGATACGCAGTATTTT
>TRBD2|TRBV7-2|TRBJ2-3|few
CASIKTSGTDTQYF
TGTGCCAGCATCAAGACTAGCGGGACAGATACGCAGTATTTT
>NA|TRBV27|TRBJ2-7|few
CASRGQGGSTGYF
TGTGCCAGCAGGGGACAAGGTGGCTCTACGGGGTACTTC
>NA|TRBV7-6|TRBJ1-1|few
CASSLGRLRSAEDTEAFF
TGTGCCAGCAGCCTAGGGCGTTTAAGAAGCGCGGAGGACACTGAAGCTTTCTTT
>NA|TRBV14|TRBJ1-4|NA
CASSQGGGIYEKLFF
TGTGCCAGCAGCCAAGGAGGAGGGATTTATGAAAAACTGTTTTTT
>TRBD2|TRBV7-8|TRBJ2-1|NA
CASSLGPAGGPGNEQFF
TGTGCCAGCAGCTTAGGCCCAGCGGGAGGGCCGGGGAATGAGCAGTTCTTC
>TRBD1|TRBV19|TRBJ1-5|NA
CASIVQGADSNQPQHF
TGTGCCAGTATCGTACAGGGGGCGGATAGCAATCAGCCCCAGCATTTT
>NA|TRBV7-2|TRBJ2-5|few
CASLGDKYQETQYF
TGTGCCAGCCTGGGGGACAAGTACCAAGAGACCCAGTACTTC
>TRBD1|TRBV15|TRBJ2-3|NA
CATSSRQGQDTQYF
TGTGCCACCAGCAGTAGACAGGGGCAAGATACGCAGTATTTT
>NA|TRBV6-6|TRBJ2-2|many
CASSPTSANTGELFF
TGTGCCAGCAGCCCGACATCTGCGAACACCGGGGAGCTGTTTTTT